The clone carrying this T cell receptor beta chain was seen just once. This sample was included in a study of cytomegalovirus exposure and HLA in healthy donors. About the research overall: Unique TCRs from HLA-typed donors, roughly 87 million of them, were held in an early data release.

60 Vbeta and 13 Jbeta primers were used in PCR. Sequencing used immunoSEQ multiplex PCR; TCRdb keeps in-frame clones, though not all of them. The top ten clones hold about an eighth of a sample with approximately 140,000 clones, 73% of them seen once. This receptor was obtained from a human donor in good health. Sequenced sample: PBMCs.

CDR3 nucleotides: TGTGCCAGTATGCCGCCCGGGACAGGGAAAGGTGAGCAGTTCTTC. It is translated as CASMPPGTGKGEQFF. J is TRBJ2-1 and V is TRBV7-9; 9 positions agree with TRBD1. V lost 9 bases and J lost 9; bases outside the gene matches: 15. The CDR3 is made up of 15 amino acids. The germline CDR1 and CDR2 sequences are SEHNR and FQNEAQ (reference sequence).